The source of this TCR beta chain is a study of cytomegalovirus exposure and HLA in healthy donors. Findings and caveats of the study: An observed cluster of highly shared sequence variants was recorded as a likely sequencing artifact. Most TCR sequences showed up rarely, but some public TCRs showed up in many donors.

PCR used 60 Vbeta primers and 13 Jbeta primers. Assay used: immunoSEQ multiplex PCR; TCRdb lists only in-frame clones, some missing. Of roughly 99,000 clones listed, roughly 80% were seen once; the top ten hold 2% to 3%. Worth noting for this clone: The antigen remains unidentified.

The germline V gene has CDR1 SGDLS and CDR2 YYNGEE. This CDR3 has 15 residues. With 4 bases clipped from V and 1 base from J, the junction kept 3 bases outside the gene matches. Sequenced input: PBMCs. J is TRBJ1-5 and V is TRBV9; TRBD1 matches at 9 bases. The source is a man under 40 in good health and CMV-seropositive. The CDR3 DNA reads TGTGCCAGCAGCTTAGGGACAGGGAGCAATCAGCCCCAGCATTTT. Protein sequence: CASSLGTGSNQPQHF.